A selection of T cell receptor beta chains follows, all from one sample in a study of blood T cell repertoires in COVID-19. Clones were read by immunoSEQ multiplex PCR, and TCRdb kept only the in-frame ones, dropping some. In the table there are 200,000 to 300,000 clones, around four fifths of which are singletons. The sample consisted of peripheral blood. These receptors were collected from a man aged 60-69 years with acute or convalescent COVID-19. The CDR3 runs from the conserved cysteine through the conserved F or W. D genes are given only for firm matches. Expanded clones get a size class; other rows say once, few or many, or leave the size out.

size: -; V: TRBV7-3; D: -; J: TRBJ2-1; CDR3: CASSLESGSYNEQFF; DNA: TGTGCCAGCAGCTTAGAGAGCGGGTCGTACAATGAGCAGTTCTTC
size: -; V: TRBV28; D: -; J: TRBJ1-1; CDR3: CASSLNGGRAEAFF; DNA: TGTGCCAGCAGTTTAAATGGGGGCCGGGCTGAAGCTTTCTTT
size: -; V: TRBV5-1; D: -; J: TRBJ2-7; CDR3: CASSLDGPPYEQYF; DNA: TGCGCCAGCAGCTTGGATGGCCCCCCCTACGAGCAGTACTTC
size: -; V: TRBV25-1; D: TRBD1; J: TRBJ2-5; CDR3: CASSGMGPDRGWETQYF; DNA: TGTGCCAGCAGTGGAATGGGCCCAGACAGGGGTTGGGAGACCCAGTACTTC
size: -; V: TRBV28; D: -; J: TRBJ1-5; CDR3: CASSLISRHSNQPQHF; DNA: TGTGCCAGCAGTTTAATATCCAGGCATAGCAATCAGCCCCAGCATTTT
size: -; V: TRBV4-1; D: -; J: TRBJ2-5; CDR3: CASSNPGSFQETQYF; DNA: TGCGCCAGCAGCAACCCCGGGTCCTTCCAAGAGACCCAGTACTTC
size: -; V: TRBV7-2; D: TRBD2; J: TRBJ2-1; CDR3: CASSSGGLANNEQFF; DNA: TGTGCCAGCAGCAGTGGTGGACTAGCAAACAATGAGCAGTTCTTC
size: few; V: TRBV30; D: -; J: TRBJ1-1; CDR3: CAWTLGAGGEAFF; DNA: TGTGCCTGGACCCTGGGGGCTGGTGGCGAGGCTTTCTTT
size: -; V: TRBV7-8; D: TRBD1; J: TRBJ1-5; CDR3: CASSLTTGNQPQHF; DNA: TGTGCCAGCAGCTTGACGACAGGGAATCAGCCCCAGCATTTT
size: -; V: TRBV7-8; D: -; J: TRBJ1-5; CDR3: CASSPSGTVDQPQHF; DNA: TGTGCCAGCAGCCCGAGCGGAACGGTTGATCAGCCCCAGCATTTT
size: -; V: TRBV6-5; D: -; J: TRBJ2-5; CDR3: CASSYNQQETQYF; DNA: TGTGCCAGCAGTTACAACCAGCAAGAGACCCAGTACTTC
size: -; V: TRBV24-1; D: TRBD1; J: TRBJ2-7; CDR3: CATSDFPETGCDEQYF; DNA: TGTGCCACCAGTGATTTCCCCGAGACAGGGTGCGACGAGCAGTACTTC
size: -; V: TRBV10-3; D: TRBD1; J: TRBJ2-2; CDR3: CAISPTAGQGANTGELFF; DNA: TGTGCCATCAGTCCGACGGCGGGACAGGGTGCTAACACCGGGGAGCTGTTTTTT
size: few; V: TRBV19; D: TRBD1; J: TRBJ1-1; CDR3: CASSIIRTGLDLAGKAFF; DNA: TGTGCCAGTAGTATAATAAGGACAGGGCTCGATCTCGCGGGGAAAGCTTTCTTT
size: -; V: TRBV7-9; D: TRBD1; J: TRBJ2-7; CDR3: CASSLLGQGAWAQYF; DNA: TGTGCCAGCAGCCTCCTAGGACAGGGGGCCTGGGCGCAGTACTTC
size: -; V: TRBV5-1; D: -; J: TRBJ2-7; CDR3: CASSLVPGQISYEQYF; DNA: TGCGCCAGCAGCTTGGTACCAGGACAGATATCCTACGAGCAGTACTTC
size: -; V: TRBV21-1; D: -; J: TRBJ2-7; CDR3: CASSKVETYEQYF; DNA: TGTGCCAGCAGCAAGGTAGAAACCTACGAGCAGTACTTC
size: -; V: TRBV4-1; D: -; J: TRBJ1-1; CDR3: CASSRQMNTEAFF; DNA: TGCGCCAGCAGCCGGCAGATGAACACTGAAGCTTTCTTT
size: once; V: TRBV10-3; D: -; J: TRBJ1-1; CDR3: CAISWGGNTEAFF; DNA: TGTGCCATCAGTTGGGGAGGGAACACTGAAGCTTTCTTT
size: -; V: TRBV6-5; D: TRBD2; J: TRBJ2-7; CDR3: CASSYSIQTGGYEQYF; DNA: TGTGCCAGCAGTTACTCGATTCAGACGGGAGGGTACGAGCAGTACTTC
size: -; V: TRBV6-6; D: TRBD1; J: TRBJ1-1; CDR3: CASSYRTGRGTEAFF; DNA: TGTGCCAGCAGTTACAGGACAGGACGGGGCACTGAAGCTTTCTTT
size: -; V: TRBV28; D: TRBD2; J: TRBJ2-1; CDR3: CASSFQREMRSEQFF; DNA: TGTGCCAGCAGTTTCCAGCGGGAGATGAGGAGTGAGCAGTTCTTC
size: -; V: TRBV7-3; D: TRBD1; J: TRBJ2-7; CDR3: CASSLERQGNREYF; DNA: TGTGCCAGCAGCTTAGAGAGACAGGGAAATAGAGAGTACTTC
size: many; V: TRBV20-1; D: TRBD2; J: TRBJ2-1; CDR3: CSASDAGDWGEQFF; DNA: TGCAGTGCTAGTGACGCGGGAGACTGGGGTGAGCAGTTCTTC
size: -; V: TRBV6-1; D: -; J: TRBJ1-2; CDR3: CASSEPSGFYGYTF; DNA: TGTGCCAGCAGTGAACCATCCGGGTTCTATGGCTACACCTTC
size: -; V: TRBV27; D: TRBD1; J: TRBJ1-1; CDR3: CASTRQGVDTEAFF; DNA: TGTGCCAGCACCAGACAGGGAGTGGACACTGAAGCTTTCTTT
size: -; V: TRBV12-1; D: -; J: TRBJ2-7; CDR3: CASSFGGTSGSYEQYF; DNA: TGTGCCAGCAGCTTTGGAGGGACTAGCGGCTCCTACGAGCAGTACTTC
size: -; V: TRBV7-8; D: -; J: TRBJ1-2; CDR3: CASSLKGGDGYTF; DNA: TGTGCCAGCAGCTTAAAAGGGGGGGATGGCTACACCTTC